The 19 T cell receptor beta chains in this list originate from one sample, sequenced in a study of blood T cell repertoires in COVID-19. Assay used: immunoSEQ multiplex PCR; TCRdb lists only in-frame clones, some missing. Of 150,000 to 200,000 clones in the sample, 85% were seen once. Sequenced sample: peripheral blood. Every receptor here comes from a human donor with acute or convalescent COVID-19. The donor label of this sample is uncertain.

Only a few counts were recorded for this clone. The rearrangement links TRBV20-1 to TRBJ2-5; D uncertain. The V and J ends lost 7 bases and 3 bases respectively, with 6 bases between them. The CDR3 is made up of 10 amino acids. Germline CDR1 reads DFQATT; CDR2 reads SNEGSKA (reference sequence). This CDR3 reads CSVVKETQYF. The CDR3 DNA reads TGCAGTGTCGTAAAAGAGACCCAGTACTTC.

This sequence joins TRBV11-3 and TRBJ2-3; D might be TRBD2 (5 bases). CDR3 length: 15 residues. Germline V gene sequence: CDR1 SGHNT, CDR2 YENEEA. V was cut by 5 bases and J by 6 bases, with 18 bases left in between. The CDR3 sequence is CASSPRGLYSDTQYF. The CDR3 DNA reads as TGTGCCAGCAGCCCCCGGGGTCTGTACTCCGATACGCAGTATTTT.

The chain recombines TRBV2 with TRBJ1-5; no clear D gene. Germline lookup yields CDR1 SNHLY and CDR2 FYNNEI. The CDR3 is 14 residues long. Trimming pared 6 bases from V and 4 bases from J, leaving 13 bases between. CDR3 in DNA: TGTGCCAGCAGGGCAGGACTAGCGAATCAGCCCCAGCATTTT. Translated: CASRAGLANQPQHF. The full variable domain, with the rest looked up from reference TRBV2 and TRBJ1-5, is EPEVTQTPSHQVTQMGQEVILRCVPISNHLYFYWYRQILGQKVEFLVSFYNNEISEKSEIFDDQFSVERPDGSNFTLKIRSTKLEDSAMYFCASRAGLANQPQHFGDGTRLSIL.

The rearrangement uses TRBV5-1 and TRBJ1-3; D is uncertain. Germline V gives CDR1 SGHRS, CDR2 YFSETQ. There are 14 residues in the CDR3. V dropped 5 bases and J dropped 5 bases, with 14 bases sitting between them. Here the CDR3 reads CASRVGIGRNTIYF. As DNA, the CDR3 is TGCGCCAGCAGGGTCGGGATAGGAAGAAACACCATATATTTT.

The rearrangement links TRBV5-1 to TRBJ1-1; no reliable D call. Trimming stripped 1 base from V and 7 bases from J, with 11 bases between. CDR3 length: 13 residues. The V gene's germline CDR1 is SGHRS and CDR2 YFSETQ. CDR3 in amino acids: CASSLRPGREAFF. CDR3 bases: TGCGCCAGCAGCTTGCGGCCAGGCCGTGAAGCTTTCTTT.

The DNA for the CDR3 is TGTGCCAGCAGCAAAAAAGCAACCTCAAACGACCCAAGAAGGACAGGGGCAGAGACCCAGTACTTC. Its protein is CASSKKATSNDPRRTGAETQYF. This chain connects TRBV21-1 to TRBJ2-5; the D call in the table, TRBD1, was not verified against the DNA. TRBV21-1 is a recognized pseudogene. This CDR3 comprises 22 residues.

The chain couples TRBV21-1 to TRBJ2-1; TRBD1, the table's D call, lacks a check against the DNA. TRBV21-1 constitutes a pseudogene. This CDR3 has 15 amino acids. The CDR3 DNA reads as TGTGCCAGCAGTCCAACCGGGACAGTATACAATGAGCAGTTCTTC. This sequence encodes CASSPTGTVYNEQFF.

The V and J genes are TRBV6-4 and TRBJ1-6; D gene unclear. Trimming stripped 10 bases from V and 7 bases from J, with 8 bases between. Germline-derived CDR1 and CDR2 are MRHNA and SNTAGT. There are 11 residues in the CDR3. CDR3 sequence: CAKFQNSPLHF. The CDR3 region has the DNA TGTGCCAAGTTCCAGAATTCACCCCTCCACTTT.

This clone was seen more than once but under ten times. This chain connects TRBV10-3 to TRBJ1-5; D ambiguous. CDR3 length: 13 residues. Germline V gene lookup returns CDR1 ENHRY and CDR2 SYGVKD. With 4 bases removed from V and 0 bases from J, the gap between germline ends came to 4 bases. The CDR3 DNA reads TGTGCCATCAGTGCAGATAGCAATCAGCCCCAGCATTTT. Translation: CAISADSNQPQHF.

The V gene is TRBV28, the J gene TRBJ2-7, with TRBD1 matching 8 bases. Germline V gene lookup returns CDR1 MDHEN and CDR2 SYDVKM. Germline trimming cut 5 bases from V and 4 bases from J; bases unmatched to any gene: 10. The CDR3 sequence is 15 residues long. CDR3: CASSLLRGPRYEQYF. CDR3 bases: TGTGCCAGCAGTCTACTCAGGGGGCCACGGTACGAGCAGTACTTC.

The chain recombines TRBV18 with TRBJ1-2, with 7 nucleotides matching TRBD1. CDR3 length: 14 residues. From germline, CDR1 is KGHSH and CDR2 LQKENI. V dropped 6 bases and J dropped 4; count of bases not matched to a gene: 8. This CDR3 is CASSATGDTYGYTF. In nucleotides, the CDR3 is TGTGCCAGCTCGGCAACAGGGGACACCTATGGCTACACCTTC. The whole variable domain, remainder taken from reference TRBV18 and TRBJ1-2, is NAGVMQNPRHLVRRRGQEARLRCSPMKGHSHVYWYRQLPEEGLKFMVYLQKENIIDESGMPKERFSAEFPKEGPSILRIQQVVRGDSAAYFCASSATGDTYGYTFGSGTRLTVV.

The chain couples TRBV4-3 to TRBJ1-6, with D tentatively TRBD1 (5 bases). Trimming took 1 base from V and 8 from J, leaving 21 bases between them. This CDR3 comprises 18 residues. Germline V gene lookup returns CDR1 LGHNA and CDR2 YSLEER. The CDR3 protein is CASSQVLGEGTPYSPLHF. The CDR3 DNA follows: TGCGCCAGCAGCCAAGTCTTAGGGGAGGGGACCCCCTATTCACCCCTCCACTTT.

This clone has a handful of counts. A read error may produce the germline difference seen at one junction end. The V call is TRBV28, the J call TRBJ2-7, with 9 bases fitting TRBD2. Germline V gives CDR1 MDHEN, CDR2 SYDVKM. CDR3 length: 17 amino acids. Here the CDR3 DNA reads TGTGCCACCTCCTCCTGGGACCGCTTGGGGCTAGCGGGGCAGGACGTTTTC. Translation gives CATSSWDRLGLAGQDVF.

The genes are TRBV29-1 and TRBJ1-3, with 11 bases aligning to TRBD1. CDR3 length equals 13 residues. V gave up 4 bases and J gave up 6 bases; unmatched junction bases: 2. The germline V gene encodes CDR1 SQVTM and CDR2 ANQGSEA. CDR3 DNA: TGCAGCGTTGGAGGACAGGGGGCAAACACCATATATTTT. Translating gives CSVGGQGANTIYF.

V usage is TRBV28 and J usage is TRBJ1-1; D perhaps matches TRBD1 (6 bases). Trimming pared 5 bases from V and 1 base from J, leaving 14 bases between. The length of the CDR3 is 15 residues. CDR1 is MDHEN and CDR2 is SYDVKM in the germline V gene. The CDR3 DNA reads as TGTGCCAGCAGTGTGGGGGCTGGGGGGAACACTGAAGCTTTCTTT. Translating it yields CASSVGAGGNTEAFF.

The count of this clone is one. The chain carries TRBV9 and TRBJ2-1, with 13 positions matching TRBD2. Unmatched junction bases numbered 8, after V lost 3 bases and J lost 8 bases. CDR3 size: 16 residues. Germline V gives CDR1 SGDLS, CDR2 YYNGEE. CDR3 sequence: CASSAGGTSGADEQFF. CDR3 in DNA: TGTGCCAGCAGCGCTGGGGGGACTAGCGGGGCGGATGAGCAGTTCTTC. Together with reference TRBV9 and TRBJ2-1, the CDR3 gives the full variable domain: DSGVTQTPKHLITATGQRVTLRCSPRSGDLSVYWYQQSLDQGLQFLIQYYNGEERAKGNILERFSAQQFPDLHSELNLSSLELGDSALYFCASSAGGTSGADEQFFGPGTRLTVL.

The chain employs TRBV6-2 or TRBV6-3 and TRBJ2-3; 10 positions agree with TRBD2. Germline CDR1 is MNHEY and CDR2 is SVGEGT. J lost 7 bases, V lost 5 bases, and 9 bases had no gene match. CDR3 length equals 15 residues. The CDR3: CASSAIAGGSYTQYF. As DNA, the CDR3 is TGTGCCAGCAGTGCTATAGCGGGGGGTTCATATACGCAGTATTTT.

This chain links TRBV1 with TRBJ1-3. TRBV1 is deemed a pseudogene. This CDR3 has 16 residues. CDR3 region: CTSSQASGGSGNTIYF. The CDR3 DNA is TGCACCAGCAGCCAAGCGAGCGGGGGATCTGGAAACACCATATATTTT.

CDR3 loop: CASSPGTTPNQPQHF. In DNA, the CDR3 is TGTGCCAGCTCACCCGGGACAACTCCCAATCAGCCCCAGCATTTT. The V and J genes are TRBV18 and TRBJ1-5; a weak D match, TRBD1 (6 bases). The germline V gene has CDR1 KGHSH and CDR2 LQKENI. The V gene lost 3 bases and the J gene lost 3 bases, with 12 bases spanning the gap. The CDR3 contains 15 residues.